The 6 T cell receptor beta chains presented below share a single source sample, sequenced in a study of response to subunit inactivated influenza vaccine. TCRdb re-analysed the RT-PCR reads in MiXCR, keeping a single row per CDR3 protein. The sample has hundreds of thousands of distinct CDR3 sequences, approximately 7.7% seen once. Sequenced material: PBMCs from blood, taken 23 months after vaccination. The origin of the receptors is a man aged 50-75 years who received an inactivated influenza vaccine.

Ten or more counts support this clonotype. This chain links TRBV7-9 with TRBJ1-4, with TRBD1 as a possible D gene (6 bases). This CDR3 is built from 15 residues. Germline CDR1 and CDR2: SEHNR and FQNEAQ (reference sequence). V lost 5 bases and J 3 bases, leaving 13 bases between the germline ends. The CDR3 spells CASSLRQVANEKLFF. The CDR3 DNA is TGTGCCAGCAGCCTAAGACAGGTTGCTAATGAAAAACTGTTTTTT.

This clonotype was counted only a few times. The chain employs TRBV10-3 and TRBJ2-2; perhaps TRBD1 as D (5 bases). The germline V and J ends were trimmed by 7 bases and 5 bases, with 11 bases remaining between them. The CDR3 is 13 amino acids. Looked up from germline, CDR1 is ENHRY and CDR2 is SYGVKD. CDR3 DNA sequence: TGTGCCATCACAAGAGACAGAACCGGGGAGCTGTTTTTT. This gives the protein CAITRDRTGELFF.

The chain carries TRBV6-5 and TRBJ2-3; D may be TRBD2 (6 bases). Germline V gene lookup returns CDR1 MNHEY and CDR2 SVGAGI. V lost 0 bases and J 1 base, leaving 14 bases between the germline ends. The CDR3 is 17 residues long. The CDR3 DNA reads TGTGCCAGCAGTTACTCTGCCAGCGGGTCCCGCACAGATACGCAGTATTTT. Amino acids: CASSYSASGSRTDTQYF.

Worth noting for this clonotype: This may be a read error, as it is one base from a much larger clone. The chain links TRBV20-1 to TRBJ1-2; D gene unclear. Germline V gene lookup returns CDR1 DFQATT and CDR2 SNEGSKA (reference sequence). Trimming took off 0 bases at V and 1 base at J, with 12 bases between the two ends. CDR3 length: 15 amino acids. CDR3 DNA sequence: TGCAGTGCTAGAGATCGGTTAGTGTTTAACTATGGCTACACCTTC. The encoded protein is CSARDRLVFNYGYTF.

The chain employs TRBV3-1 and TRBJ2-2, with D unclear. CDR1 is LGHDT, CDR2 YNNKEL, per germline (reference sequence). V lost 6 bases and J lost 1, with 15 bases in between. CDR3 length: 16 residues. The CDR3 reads CASSLQLVLNTGELFF. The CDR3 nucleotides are TGTGCCAGCAGTCTCCAGCTAGTGTTGAACACCGGGGAGCTGTTTTTT.

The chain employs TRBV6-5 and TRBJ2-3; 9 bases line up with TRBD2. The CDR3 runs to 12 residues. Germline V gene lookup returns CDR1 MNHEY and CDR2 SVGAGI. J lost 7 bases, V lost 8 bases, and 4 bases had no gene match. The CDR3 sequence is CASLASGNTQYF. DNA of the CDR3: TGTGCCAGCCTAGCTAGCGGGAATACGCAGTATTTT.